This TCR beta chain was recorded in a study of blood T cell repertoires in COVID-19. Each participant's cohort was designated according to participant-reported clinical history. The CDR3 loop spans 14 amino acids. Germline loops: CDR1 ENHRY, CDR2 SYGVKD. The germline V and J ends were trimmed by 6 bases and 3 bases, with 14 bases remaining between them. Sequencing was performed with immunoSEQ multiplex PCR; in TCRdb, only in-frame clones are kept and a portion is missing. The sample has 400,000 or so clones, 75% to 90% seen once. The V call is TRBV10-3, the J call TRBJ2-5; tentative D call: TRBD2 (6 bases). This TCR was recovered from a man aged 25-45 years who had recovered from COVID-19. Source material: PBMCs or T cells enriched from blood (not recorded which). The CDR3 DNA sequence: TGTGCCATCAGCAAAGGGACTTCGGAAGAGACCCAGTACTTC. It yields the protein CAISKGTSEETQYF.